This T cell receptor (beta chain) was sequenced during a study of blood T cell repertoires in COVID-19. This CDR3 is 16 amino acids long. Germline V CDR1 and CDR2: SGDLS, YYNGEE. V shed 4 bases and J 1 base; nucleotides not matched to a gene: 4. Enrolled through a virtual design, the participants were between 18 and 89 years of age and came from under 25 US areas. Cohort allocation depended upon clinical history that participants reported. Symptom resolution, clearance, or two negative PCRs marked the recovered donors of Cohort 3. Per the original methods: Estimation of nucleated cell counts was performed using reference gene primer amplification. Here immunoSEQ multiplex PCR was the method, and the copy in TCRdb shows in-frame clones only, minus some. V and J calls and clone size are as listed in that table; D and trimming were resolved from the DNA. Of 210,000 or so clones detected, 70% to 85% appear once; the ten largest clones hold roughly 1.8%.

Sequencing input: PBMCs or T cells enriched from blood (not recorded which). This TCR derives from a man aged 55 to 69 who had recovered from COVID-19. The chain links TRBV9 to TRBJ2-3; TRBD2 matches 12 bases. In DNA form, the CDR3 reads TGTGCCAGCAGCCCGCGACTAGCGGGGGGCACAGATACGCAGTATTTT. Its protein product is CASSPRLAGGTDTQYF.